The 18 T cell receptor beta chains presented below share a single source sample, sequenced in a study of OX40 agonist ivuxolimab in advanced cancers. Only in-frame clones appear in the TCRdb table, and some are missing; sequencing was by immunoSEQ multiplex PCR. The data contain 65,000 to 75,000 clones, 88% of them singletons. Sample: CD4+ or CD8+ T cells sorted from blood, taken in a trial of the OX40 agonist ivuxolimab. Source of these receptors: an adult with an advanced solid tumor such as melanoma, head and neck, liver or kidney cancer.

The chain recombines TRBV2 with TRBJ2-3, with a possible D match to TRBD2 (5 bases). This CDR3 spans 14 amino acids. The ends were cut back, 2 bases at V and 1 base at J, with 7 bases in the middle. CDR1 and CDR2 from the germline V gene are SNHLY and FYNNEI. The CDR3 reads CASSELAGTDTQYF. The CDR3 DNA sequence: TGTGCCAGCAGTGAACTAGCCGGCACAGATACGCAGTATTTT.

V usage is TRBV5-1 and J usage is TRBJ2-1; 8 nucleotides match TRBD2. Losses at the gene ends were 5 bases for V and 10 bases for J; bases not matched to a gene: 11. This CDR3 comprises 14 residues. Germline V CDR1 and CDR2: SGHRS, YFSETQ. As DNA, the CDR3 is TGCGCCAGCAGTCGGCTAGCGGGCCGCGGGGAGCAGTTCTTC. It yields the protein CASSRLAGRGEQFF.

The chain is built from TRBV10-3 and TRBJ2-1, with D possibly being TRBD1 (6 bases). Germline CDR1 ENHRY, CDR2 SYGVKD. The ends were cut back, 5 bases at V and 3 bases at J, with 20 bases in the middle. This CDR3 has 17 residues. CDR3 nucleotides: TGTGCCATCAGTTCGGACTCGGACCAGGGGCACTACAATGAGCAGTTCTTC. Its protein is CAISSDSDQGHYNEQFF.

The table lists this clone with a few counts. In nucleotides, the CDR3 is TGTGCCATCAGGAACAGGGAAGGTGAAAAACTGTTTTTT. It yields the protein CAIRNREGEKLFF. The chain uses TRBV10-3 and TRBJ1-4, with a possible D match to TRBD1 (6 bases). Germline-derived CDR1 and CDR2 are ENHRY and SYGVKD. There are 13 residues in the CDR3. V lost 6 bases, J lost 7 bases, and 12 bases lay in between.

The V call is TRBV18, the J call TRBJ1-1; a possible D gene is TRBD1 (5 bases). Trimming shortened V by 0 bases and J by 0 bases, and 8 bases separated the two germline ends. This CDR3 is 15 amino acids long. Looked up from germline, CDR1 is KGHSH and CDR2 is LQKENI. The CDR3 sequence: CASSPPVGLNTEAFF. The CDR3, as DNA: TGTGCCAGCTCACCACCCGTGGGACTGAACACTGAAGCTTTCTTT.

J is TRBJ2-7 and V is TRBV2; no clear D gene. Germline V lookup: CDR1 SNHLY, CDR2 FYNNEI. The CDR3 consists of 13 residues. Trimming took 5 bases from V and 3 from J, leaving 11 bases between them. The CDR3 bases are TGTGCCAGCAGTTTACGGGCTAACTACGAGCAGTACTTC. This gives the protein CASSLRANYEQYF.

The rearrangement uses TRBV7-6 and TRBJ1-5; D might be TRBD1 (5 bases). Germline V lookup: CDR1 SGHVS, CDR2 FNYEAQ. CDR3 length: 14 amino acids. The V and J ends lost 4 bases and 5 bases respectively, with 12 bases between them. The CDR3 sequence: CASSSYPGDQPQHF. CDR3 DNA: TGTGCCAGCAGCTCTTACCCGGGGGATCAGCCCCAGCATTTT.

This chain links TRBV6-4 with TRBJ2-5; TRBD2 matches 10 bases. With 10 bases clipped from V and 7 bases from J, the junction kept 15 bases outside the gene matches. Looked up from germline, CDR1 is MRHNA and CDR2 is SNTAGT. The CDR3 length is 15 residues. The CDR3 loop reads CATSRTSGMRWTQYF. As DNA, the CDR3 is TGTGCCACCTCCCGGACTAGCGGTATGAGGTGGACCCAGTACTTC.

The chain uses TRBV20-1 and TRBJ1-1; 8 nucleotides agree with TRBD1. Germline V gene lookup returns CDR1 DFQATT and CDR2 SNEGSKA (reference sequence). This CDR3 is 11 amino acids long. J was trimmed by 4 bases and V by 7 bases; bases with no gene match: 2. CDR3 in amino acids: CSGTGGTEAFF. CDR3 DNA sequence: TGCAGTGGAACAGGGGGCACTGAAGCTTTCTTT.

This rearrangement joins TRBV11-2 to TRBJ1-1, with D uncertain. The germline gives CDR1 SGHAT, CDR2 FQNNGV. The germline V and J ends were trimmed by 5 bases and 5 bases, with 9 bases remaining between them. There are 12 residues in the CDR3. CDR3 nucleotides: TGTGCCAGCAGCCACCCGGGTACTGAAGCTTTCTTT. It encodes CASSHPGTEAFF.

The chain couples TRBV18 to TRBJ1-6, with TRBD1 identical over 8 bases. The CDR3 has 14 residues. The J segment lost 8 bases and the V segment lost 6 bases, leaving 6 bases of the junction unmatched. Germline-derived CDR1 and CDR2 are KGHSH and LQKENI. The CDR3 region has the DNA TGTGCCAGCTCGCCGGACAGGGCTGATTCACCCCTCCACTTT. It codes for CASSPDRADSPLHF.

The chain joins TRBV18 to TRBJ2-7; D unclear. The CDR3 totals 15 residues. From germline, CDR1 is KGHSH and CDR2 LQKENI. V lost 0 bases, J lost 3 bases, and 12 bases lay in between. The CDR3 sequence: CASSPPNDQDYEQYF. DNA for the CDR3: TGTGCCAGCTCACCACCGAACGACCAGGACTACGAGCAGTACTTC.

The CDR3 spells CASSERLAVITGELFF. CDR3 sequence (DNA): TGCGCCAGCAGCGAAAGACTAGCGGTGATCACCGGGGAGCTGTTTTTT. This rearrangement joins TRBV10-2 to TRBJ2-2, with 9 bases lining up with TRBD2. The CDR3 spans 16 residues. V shed 6 bases, J shed 4 bases, and the junction held 9 bases outside the gene matches. The germline V gene has CDR1 WSHSY and CDR2 SAAADI.

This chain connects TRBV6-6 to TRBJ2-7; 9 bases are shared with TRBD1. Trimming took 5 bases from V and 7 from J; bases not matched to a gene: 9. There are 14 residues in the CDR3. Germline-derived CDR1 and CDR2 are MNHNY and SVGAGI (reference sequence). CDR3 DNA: TGTGCCAGCAGTGACCGGGACAGGGCTATTGAGCAGTACTTC. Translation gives CASSDRDRAIEQYF.

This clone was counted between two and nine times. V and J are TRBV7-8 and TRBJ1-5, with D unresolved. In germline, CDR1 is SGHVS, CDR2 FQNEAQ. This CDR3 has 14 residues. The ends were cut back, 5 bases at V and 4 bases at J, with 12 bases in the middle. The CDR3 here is CASSPRGLNQPQHF. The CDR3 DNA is TGTGCCAGCAGCCCACGCGGGCTTAATCAGCCCCAGCATTTT.

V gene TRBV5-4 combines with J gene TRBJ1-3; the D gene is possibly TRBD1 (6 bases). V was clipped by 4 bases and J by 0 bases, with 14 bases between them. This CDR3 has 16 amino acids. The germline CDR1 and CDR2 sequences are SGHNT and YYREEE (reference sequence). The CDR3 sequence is CASSTKQGFSGNTIYF. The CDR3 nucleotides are TGTGCCAGCAGCACGAAACAGGGCTTCTCTGGAAACACCATATATTTT. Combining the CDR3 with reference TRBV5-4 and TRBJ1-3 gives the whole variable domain ETGVTQSPTHLIKTRGQQVTLRCSSQSGHNTVSWYQQALGQGPQFIFQYYREEENGRGNFPPRFSGLQFPNYSSELNVNALELDDSALYLCASSTKQGFSGNTIYFGEGSWLTVV.

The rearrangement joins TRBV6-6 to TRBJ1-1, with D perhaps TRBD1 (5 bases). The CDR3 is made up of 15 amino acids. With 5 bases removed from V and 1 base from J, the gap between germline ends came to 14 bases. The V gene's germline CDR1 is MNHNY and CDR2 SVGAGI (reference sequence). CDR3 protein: CASSKQVGGNTEAFF. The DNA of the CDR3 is TGTGCCAGCAGTAAACAGGTTGGGGGGAACACTGAAGCTTTCTTT.

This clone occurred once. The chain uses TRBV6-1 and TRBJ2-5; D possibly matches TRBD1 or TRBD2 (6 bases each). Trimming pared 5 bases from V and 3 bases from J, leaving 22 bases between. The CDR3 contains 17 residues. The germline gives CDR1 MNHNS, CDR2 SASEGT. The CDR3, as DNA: TGTGCCAGCAGTAAAGGGAGGACAGCCAGTTTTGAAGAGACCCAGTACTTC. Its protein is CASSKGRTASFEETQYF.